This passage covers 21 T cell receptor beta chains from one sample sequenced in a study of blood T cell repertoires in COVID-19. Using immunoSEQ multiplex PCR, the repertoire was profiled, and TCRdb retains in-frame clones only, with some absent. The table has under 85,000 clones, approximately 80% seen once. What was sequenced was peripheral blood. The source of these receptors is a man between 60 and 75 years old with active or convalescent COVID-19.

Only one count was recorded for this clone. This chain connects TRBV6-2 or TRBV6-3 to TRBJ1-1, with 7 bases aligning to TRBD1. V was clipped by 2 bases and J by 4 bases; unmatched bases: 7. The CDR3 is 15 amino acids. In germline, CDR1 is MNHEY, CDR2 SVGEGT. The CDR3, as DNA: TGTGCCAGCAGTTACGGGTACACAGGGGCCACTGAAGCTTTCTTT. Amino acid sequence: CASSYGYTGATEAFF.

The genes are TRBV10-3 and TRBJ2-5; 8 positions agree with TRBD2. Germline assignment: CDR1 ENHRY and CDR2 SYGVKD. The CDR3 loop spans 14 amino acids. V gave up 8 bases and J gave up 5 bases; unmatched junction bases: 10. CDR3 in amino acids: CAIAGQRGSETQYF. CDR3 nucleotides: TGTGCCATCGCGGGCCAGCGGGGGAGTGAGACCCAGTACTTC.

The genes are TRBV19 and TRBJ1-4; D remains unclear. CDR3 length equals 14 residues. In germline, CDR1 is LNHDA, CDR2 SQIVND (reference sequence). V lost 1 base, J lost 4 bases, and 7 bases lay in between. The CDR3 DNA sequence: TGTGCCAGTAGTATAGCAGTCCGTAATGAAAAACTGTTTTTT. Its protein is CASSIAVRNEKLFF.

V gene TRBV5-4 combines with J gene TRBJ2-5, with 14 bases that match TRBD2. The CDR3 has 17 residues. CDR1 and CDR2 (germline): SGHNT, YYREEE (reference sequence). V lost 2 bases to trimming and J lost 5 bases; unmatched junction nucleotides: 8. CDR3 nucleotide sequence: TGTGCCAGCAGCTTTAAGACTAGCGGGGGGGAGCGGGAGACCCAGTACTTC. It specifies CASSFKTSGGERETQYF.

This rearrangement joins TRBV28 to TRBJ1-2, with 9 bases aligning to TRBD1. Germline trimming cut 5 bases from V and 7 bases from J; bases unmatched to any gene: 11. CDR1 is MDHEN and CDR2 is SYDVKM in the germline V gene. The CDR3 extends over 15 amino acids. As DNA, the CDR3 is TGTGCCAGCAGTCACCGGGACAGGGACCTTTTTGGCTACACCTTC. Amino acid sequence: CASSHRDRDLFGYTF.

This clone was counted once. The rearrangement links TRBV5-6 to TRBJ2-7; D unclear. The CDR3 has 13 amino acids. Trimming stripped 1 base from V and 3 bases from J, with 8 bases between. The germline gives CDR1 SGHDT, CDR2 YYEEEE. CDR3 residues: CASSLRRNYEQYF. In DNA form, the CDR3 reads TGTGCCAGCAGCTTGAGGCGGAACTACGAGCAGTACTTC.

This sequence joins TRBV2 and TRBJ2-2; a possible D gene is TRBD1 (5 bases). The germline V and J ends were trimmed by 7 bases and 1 base, with 13 bases remaining between them. CDR1 is SNHLY and CDR2 is FYNNEI in the germline V gene. This CDR3 has 15 residues. The CDR3 reads CASTPDTGNTGELFF. CDR3 DNA: TGTGCCAGCACCCCGGACACCGGGAACACCGGGGAGCTGTTTTTT.

V usage is TRBV2 and J usage is TRBJ2-1; possibly TRBD2 for D (7 bases). The CDR3 is 15 residues long. Germline V gene sequence: CDR1 SNHLY, CDR2 FYNNEI. Between the trimmed V and J ends, which lost 5 bases and 9 bases, there was a span of 20 bases. The CDR3 sequence is CASSIRLGGGGEQFF. DNA for the CDR3: TGTGCCAGCAGTATCCGCCTAGGGGGAGGGGGTGAGCAGTTCTTC.

The chain has TRBV5-6 and TRBJ2-7; 11 positions agree with TRBD1. J lost 7 bases, V lost 5 bases, and 8 bases had no gene match. Per germline, CDR1 SGHDT and CDR2 YYEEEE. This CDR3 region has 14 residues. CDR3 DNA: TGTGCCAGCAGTCTCGGACAGGGGGCGAAAGAGCAGTACTTC. It specifies CASSLGQGAKEQYF.

This chain uses TRBV14 with TRBJ1-2; TRBD1 might be the D (6 bases). This CDR3 has 13 amino acids. Looked up from germline, CDR1 is SGHDN and CDR2 is FVKESK. V was pared by 1 base and J by 4 bases, with 7 bases between. Here the CDR3 reads CASSQGQVYGYTF. The CDR3 nucleotides are TGTGCCAGCAGCCAAGGACAGGTCTATGGCTACACCTTC.

V is TRBV6-6 and J is TRBJ1-2, with 7 bases fitting TRBD1. CDR3 length equals 15 residues. CDR1 and CDR2 from the germline V gene are MNHNY and SVGAGI (reference sequence). The V segment lost 6 bases and the J segment 3 bases; nucleotides outside the gene matches: 10. Here the CDR3 reads CASRTGTGGYYGYTF. CDR3 in DNA: TGTGCCAGCAGGACAGGGACCGGGGGCTACTATGGCTACACCTTC.

The chain uses TRBV7-2 and TRBJ2-4, with 9 bases that match TRBD2. The CDR3 is made up of 14 amino acids. V dropped 6 bases and J dropped 4; count of bases not matched to a gene: 4. CDR1 SGHTA and CDR2 FQGNSA come from the germline V gene. Here the CDR3 reads CASRHSGGKNIQYF. CDR3 DNA: TGTGCCAGCAGACATAGCGGGGGTAAAAACATTCAGTACTTC. Complete variable domain (other parts from reference TRBV7-2 and TRBJ2-4): GAGVSQSPSNKVTEKGKDVELRCDPISGHTALYWYRQSLGQGLEFLIYFQGNSAPDKSGLPSDRFSAERTGGSVSTLTIQRTQQEDSAVYLCASRHSGGKNIQYFGAGTRLSVL.

V and J are TRBV7-2 and TRBJ1-1, with a weak D call TRBD1 (5 bases). CDR1 is SGHTA and CDR2 is FQGNSA in the germline V gene. V was clipped by 0 bases and J by 0 bases, with 11 bases between them. CDR3 length: 16 residues. CDR3 DNA sequence: TGTGCCAGCAGCTTAGCTGGGGGGAAGATGAACACTGAAGCTTTCTTT. Translating gives CASSLAGGKMNTEAFF.

The chain joins TRBV27 to TRBJ2-4, with TRBD1 matching 12 bases. This CDR3 is 17 amino acids long. V trimming: 5 bases; J trimming: 9 bases; junction bases outside the gene matches: 14. Germline CDR1 reads MNHEY; CDR2 reads SMNVEV (reference sequence). The CDR3 bases are TGTGCCAGCAGTCCGATACTGGGACAGGGGGCGCGGGGCATTCAGTACTTC. Its protein is CASSPILGQGARGIQYF.

The genes are TRBV18 and TRBJ2-7, with D tentatively TRBD2 (5 bases). This CDR3 is 15 amino acids long. Germline loops: CDR1 KGHSH, CDR2 LQKENI. Trimming removed 1 base from V and 2 bases from J, with 12 bases in between. CDR3 in amino acids: CASSPQALGPYEQYF. CDR3 sequence (DNA): TGTGCCAGCTCACCACAGGCACTAGGTCCCTACGAGCAGTACTTC.

The chain has TRBV19 and TRBJ1-5, with unresolved D. Germline CDR1 reads LNHDA; CDR2 reads SQIVND (reference sequence). This CDR3 has 14 amino acids. Trimming removed 6 bases from V and 0 bases from J, with 9 bases in between. The CDR3 loop reads CASREGNSNQPQHF. The CDR3 DNA sequence: TGTGCCAGTAGGGAGGGAAATAGCAATCAGCCCCAGCATTTT. The entire variable domain, with the rest obtained from reference TRBV19 and TRBJ1-5, is as follows: DGGITQSPKYLFRKEGQNVTLSCEQNLNHDAMYWYRQDPGQGLRLIYYSQIVNDFQKGDIAEGYSVSREKKESFPLTVTSAQKNPTAFYLCASREGNSNQPQHFGDGTRLSIL.

The V call is TRBV2, the J call TRBJ2-1; D is unresolved. The CDR3 has 15 amino acids. Trimming stripped 4 bases from V and 5 bases from J, with 15 bases between. Germline lookup yields CDR1 SNHLY and CDR2 FYNNEI. Here the CDR3 reads CASSGPGQFHNEQFF. The CDR3 coding sequence is TGTGCCAGCAGTGGTCCAGGCCAATTCCACAATGAGCAGTTCTTC.

This rearrangement joins TRBV6-5 to TRBJ1-1; D call uncertain. The CDR3 runs 13 residues. Germline values: CDR1 MNHEY, CDR2 SVGAGI. V lost 8 bases, J lost 3 bases, and 13 bases lay in between. CDR3 sequence (DNA): TGTGCCAGCCAGATACGGGGAGACACTGAAGCTTTCTTT. It translates to CASQIRGDTEAFF.

The genes are TRBV11-2 and TRBJ1-3; 7 nucleotides match TRBD1. Looked up from germline, CDR1 is SGHAT and CDR2 is FQNNGV. V shed 5 bases and J 3 bases; nucleotides not matched to a gene: 7. This CDR3 has 15 amino acids. This CDR3 reads CASSPQGVDGNTIYF. CDR3 bases: TGTGCCAGCAGCCCCCAGGGGGTTGATGGAAACACCATATATTTT. The complete variable domain, with remaining parts taken from reference TRBV11-2 and TRBJ1-3, reads EAGVAQSPRYKIIEKRQSVAFWCNPISGHATLYWYQQILGQGPKLLIQFQNNGVVDDSQLPKDRFSAERLKGVDSTLKIQPAKLEDSAVYLCASSPQGVDGNTIYFGEGSWLTVV.

The V call is TRBV7-2, the J call TRBJ2-7; 7 bases are shared with TRBD1. CDR1 is SGHTA and CDR2 is FQGNSA in the germline V gene. The junction had 15 bases not matched to a gene; V was cut back by 7 bases and J by 6 bases. CDR3 length: 15 amino acids. The CDR3 bases are TGTGCCAGCACAACCCTAGACAGGGCCGGAGGCGAGCAGTACTTC. This translates into CASTTLDRAGGEQYF. The whole variable domain, filled in from reference TRBV7-2 and TRBJ2-7, reads GAGVSQSPSNKVTEKGKDVELRCDPISGHTALYWYRQSLGQGLEFLIYFQGNSAPDKSGLPSDRFSAERTGGSVSTLTIQRTQQEDSAVYLCASTTLDRAGGEQYFGPGTRLTVT.

This clone is a singleton in its sample. This CDR3 is CASSSLDRPYGYTF. CDR3 nucleotide sequence: TGTGCCAGCAGCTCTTTGGACAGGCCCTATGGCTACACCTTC. The J gene is TRBJ1-2, the V gene TRBV6-2 or TRBV6-3; TRBD1 matches 7 bases. J was trimmed by 4 bases and V by 6 bases; bases with no gene match: 8. CDR3 length: 14 amino acids. CDR1 MNHEY and CDR2 SVGEGT come from the germline V gene.